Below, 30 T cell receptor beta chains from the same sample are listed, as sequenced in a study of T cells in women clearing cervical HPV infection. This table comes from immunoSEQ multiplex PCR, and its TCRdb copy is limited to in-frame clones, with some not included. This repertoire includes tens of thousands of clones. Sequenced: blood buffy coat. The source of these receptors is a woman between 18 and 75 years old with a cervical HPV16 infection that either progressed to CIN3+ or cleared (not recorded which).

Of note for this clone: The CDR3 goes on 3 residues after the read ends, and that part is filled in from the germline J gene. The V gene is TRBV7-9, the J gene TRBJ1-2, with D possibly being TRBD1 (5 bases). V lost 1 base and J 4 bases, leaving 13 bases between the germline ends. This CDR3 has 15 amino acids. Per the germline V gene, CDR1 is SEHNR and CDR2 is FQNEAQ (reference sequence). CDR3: CASSLGGEEGYGYTF. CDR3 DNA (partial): TGTGCCAGCAGCTTAGGGGGGGAGGAGGGCTATGGC.

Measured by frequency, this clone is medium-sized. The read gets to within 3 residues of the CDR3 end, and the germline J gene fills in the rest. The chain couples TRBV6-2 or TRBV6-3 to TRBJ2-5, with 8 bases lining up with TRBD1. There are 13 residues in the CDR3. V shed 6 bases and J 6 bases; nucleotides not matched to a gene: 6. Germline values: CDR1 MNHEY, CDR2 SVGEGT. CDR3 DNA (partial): TGTGCCAGCAGCCCGGGACAGGCTCAGACC. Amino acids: CASSPGQAQT. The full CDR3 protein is CASSPGQAQTQYF.

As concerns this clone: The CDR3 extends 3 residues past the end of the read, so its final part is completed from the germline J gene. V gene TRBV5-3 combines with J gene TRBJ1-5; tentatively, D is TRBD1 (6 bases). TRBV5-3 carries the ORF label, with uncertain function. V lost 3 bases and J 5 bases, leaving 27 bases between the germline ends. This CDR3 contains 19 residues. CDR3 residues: CARSSLGPPGQPPHQPQHF. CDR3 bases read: TGTGCCAGAAGCTCGTTGGGGCCCCCCGGACAGCCCCCTCATCAGCCC.

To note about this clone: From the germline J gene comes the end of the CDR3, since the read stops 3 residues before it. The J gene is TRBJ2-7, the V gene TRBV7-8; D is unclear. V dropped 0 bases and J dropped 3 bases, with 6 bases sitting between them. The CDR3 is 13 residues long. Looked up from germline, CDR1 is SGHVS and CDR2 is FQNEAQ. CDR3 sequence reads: CASSLAGFYEQYF. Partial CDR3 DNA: TGTGCCAGCAGCTTAGCAGGTTTCTACGAG.

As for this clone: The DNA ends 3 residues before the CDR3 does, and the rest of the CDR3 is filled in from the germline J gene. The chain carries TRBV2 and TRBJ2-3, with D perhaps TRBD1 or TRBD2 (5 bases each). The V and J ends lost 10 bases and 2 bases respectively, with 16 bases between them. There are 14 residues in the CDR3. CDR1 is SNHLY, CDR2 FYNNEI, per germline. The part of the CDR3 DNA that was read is TGTGCCACGAACCTGAGGGGCGACACAGATACG. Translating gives CATNLRGDTDT. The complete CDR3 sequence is CATNLRGDTDTQYF.

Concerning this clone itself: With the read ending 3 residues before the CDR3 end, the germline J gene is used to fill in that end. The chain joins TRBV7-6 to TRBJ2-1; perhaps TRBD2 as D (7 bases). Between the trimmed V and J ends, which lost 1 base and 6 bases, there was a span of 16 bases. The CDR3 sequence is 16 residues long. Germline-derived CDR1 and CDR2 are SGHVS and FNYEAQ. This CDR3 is CASSLGASGGGNEQFF. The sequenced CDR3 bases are TGTGCCAGCAGCTTAGGGGCTAGCGGAGGGGGCAATGAG.

Partial CDR3 DNA: TGCAGTGCTAGAGGTAGCGGGAGTTCCATCGAG. Its protein is CSARGSGSSIE. The entire CDR3 protein reads CSARGSGSSIEQYF. The chain carries TRBV20-1 and TRBJ2-7, with 9 bases identical to TRBD2. Read coverage stops 3 residues before the CDR3 terminus; the germline J gene supplies the remainder. Germline assignment: CDR1 DFQATT and CDR2 SNEGSKA (reference sequence). The CDR3 has 14 amino acids. V dropped 1 base and J dropped 6; count of bases not matched to a gene: 7.

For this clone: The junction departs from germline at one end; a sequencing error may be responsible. CDR3 DNA (partial): TGCGCCAGCAGCCGAGGAACAGACAACCGGGAGACC. Protein: CASSRGTDNRET. The entire CDR3 protein is CASSRGTDNRETQYF. This chain connects TRBV4-2 to TRBJ2-5; D remains unclear. The read is 3 residues too short to cover the CDR3 end, so that end is filled in from the germline J gene. The germline gives CDR1 LGHNA, CDR2 YNFKEQ. The CDR3 has 15 amino acids.

CDR3 loop: CSATPGQGLNEKLFF. The sequenced CDR3 bases are TGCAGTGCTACTCCGGGACAGGGGCTTAATGAAAAA. The rearrangement links TRBV20-1 to TRBJ1-4; 10 positions agree with TRBD1. The read stops 3 residues short of the end of the CDR3; the missing end is completed from the germline J gene. The CDR3 length is 15 residues. CDR1 is DFQATT and CDR2 is SNEGSKA in the germline V gene (reference sequence). The ends lost 4 bases at V and 4 bases at J; junction bases unmatched: 6.

This CDR3 reads CASNGGWTGGGGYTF. The DNA read from the CDR3 is TGTGCCAGTAACGGGGGATGGACAGGGGGTGGGGGC. The rearrangement joins TRBV19 to TRBJ1-2; 10 bases fit TRBD1. The CDR3 end falls 3 residues outside the read, so it is completed with the germline J gene. The CDR3 has 15 amino acids. The germline V gene encodes CDR1 LNHDA and CDR2 SQIVND (reference sequence).

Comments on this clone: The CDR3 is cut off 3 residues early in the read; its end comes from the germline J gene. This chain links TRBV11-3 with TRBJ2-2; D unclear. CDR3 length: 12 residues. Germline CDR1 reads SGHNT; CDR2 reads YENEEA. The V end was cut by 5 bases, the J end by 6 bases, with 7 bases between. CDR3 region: CASSPSAGELFF. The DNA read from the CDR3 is TGTGCCAGCAGCCCCTCCGCCGGGGAG.

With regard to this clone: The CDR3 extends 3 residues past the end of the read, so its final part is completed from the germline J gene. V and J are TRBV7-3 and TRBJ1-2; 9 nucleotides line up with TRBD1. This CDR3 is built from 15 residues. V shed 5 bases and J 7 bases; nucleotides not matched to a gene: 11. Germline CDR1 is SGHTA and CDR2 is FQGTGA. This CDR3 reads CASSPYPGTGFGYTF. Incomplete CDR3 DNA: TGTGCCAGCAGCCCCTACCCCGGGACAGGGTTTGGC.

The sequenced CDR3 bases are TGCGCCAGCAGCTTAGGGGAGTTTACTACCTACGAG. This translates into CASSLGEFTTYE. The entire CDR3 sequence reads CASSLGEFTTYEQYF. This sequence joins TRBV5-1 and TRBJ2-7; either TRBD1 or TRBD2 may supply D (5 bases each). The DNA ends 3 residues before the CDR3 does, and the rest of the CDR3 is filled in from the germline J gene. The CDR3 is made up of 15 amino acids. CDR1 is SGHRS, CDR2 YFSETQ, per germline. Trimming shortened V by 2 bases and J by 2 bases, and 14 bases separated the two germline ends.

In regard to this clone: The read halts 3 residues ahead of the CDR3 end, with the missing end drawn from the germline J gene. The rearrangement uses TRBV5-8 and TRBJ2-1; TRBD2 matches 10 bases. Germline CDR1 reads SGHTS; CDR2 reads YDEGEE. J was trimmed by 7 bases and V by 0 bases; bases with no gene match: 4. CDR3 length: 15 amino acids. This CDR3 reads CASSLDGTSANEQFF. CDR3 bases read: TGTGCCAGCAGCTTGGATGGGACTAGCGCAAATGAG.

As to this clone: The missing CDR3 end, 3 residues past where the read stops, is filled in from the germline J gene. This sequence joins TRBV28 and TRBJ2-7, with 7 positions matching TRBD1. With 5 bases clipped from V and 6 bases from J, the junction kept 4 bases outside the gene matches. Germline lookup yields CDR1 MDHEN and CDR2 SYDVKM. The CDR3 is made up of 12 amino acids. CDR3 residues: CASSEGAGEQYF. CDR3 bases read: TGTGCCAGCAGTGAGGGGGCTGGCGAG.

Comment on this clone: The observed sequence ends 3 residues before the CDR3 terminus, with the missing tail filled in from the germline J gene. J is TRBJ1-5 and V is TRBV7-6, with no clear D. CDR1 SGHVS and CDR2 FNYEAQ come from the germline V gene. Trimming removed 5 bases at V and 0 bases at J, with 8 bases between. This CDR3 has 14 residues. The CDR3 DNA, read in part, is TGTGCCAGCAGCCAGGATTCTAGCAATCAGCCC. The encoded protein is CASSQDSSNQP. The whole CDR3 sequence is CASSQDSSNQPQHF.

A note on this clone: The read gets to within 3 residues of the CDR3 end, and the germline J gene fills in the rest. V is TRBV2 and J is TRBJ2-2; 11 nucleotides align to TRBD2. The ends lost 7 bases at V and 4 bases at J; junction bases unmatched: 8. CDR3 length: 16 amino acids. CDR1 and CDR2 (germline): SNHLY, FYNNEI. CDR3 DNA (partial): TGTGCCAGCACCCGAGGGACTAGCGGATTCACCGGGGAG. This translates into CASTRGTSGFTGE. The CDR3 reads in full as CASTRGTSGFTGELFF.

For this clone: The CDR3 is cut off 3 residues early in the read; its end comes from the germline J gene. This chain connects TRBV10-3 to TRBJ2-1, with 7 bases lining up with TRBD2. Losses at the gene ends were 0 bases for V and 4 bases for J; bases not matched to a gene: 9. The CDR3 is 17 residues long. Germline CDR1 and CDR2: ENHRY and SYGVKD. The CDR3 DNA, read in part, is TGTGCCATCAGTGAGTCAATGGCGGGGGAGTCATACAATGAG. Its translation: CAISESMAGESYNE. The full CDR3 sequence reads CAISESMAGESYNEQFF.

This CDR3 is CSARGLATYNEQFF. The sequenced part of the CDR3 DNA is TGCAGTGCTAGAGGGCTAGCCACCTACAATGAG. The chain carries TRBV20-1 and TRBJ2-1, with D perhaps matching TRBD2 (5 bases). Read sequence stops 3 residues before the CDR3 end, and the germline J gene provides the missing end. V was cut by 1 base and J by 2 bases, with 9 bases left in between. This CDR3 has 14 amino acids. From germline, CDR1 is DFQATT and CDR2 SNEGSKA (reference sequence).

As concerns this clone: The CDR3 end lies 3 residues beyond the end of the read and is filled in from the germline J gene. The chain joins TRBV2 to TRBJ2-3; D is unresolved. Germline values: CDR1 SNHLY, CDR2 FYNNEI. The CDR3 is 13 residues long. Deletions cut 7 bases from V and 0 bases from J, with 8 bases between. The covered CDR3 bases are TGTGCCAGCAATACTGTTAGCACAGATACG. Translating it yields CASNTVSTDT. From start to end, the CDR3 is CASNTVSTDTQYF.

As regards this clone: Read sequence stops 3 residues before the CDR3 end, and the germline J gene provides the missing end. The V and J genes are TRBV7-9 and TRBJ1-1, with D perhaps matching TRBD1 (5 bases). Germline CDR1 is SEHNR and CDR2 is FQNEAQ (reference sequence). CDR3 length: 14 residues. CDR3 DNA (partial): TGTGCCAGCAGCCACCTAGGGGACGGGACTCGG. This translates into CASSHLGDGTR. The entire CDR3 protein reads CASSHLGDGTRAFF. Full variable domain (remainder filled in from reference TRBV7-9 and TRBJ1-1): DTGVSQNPRHKITKRGQNVTFRCDPISEHNRLYWYRQTLGQGPEFLTYFQNEAQLEKSRLLSDRFSAERPKGSFSTLEIQRTEQGDSAMYLCASSHLGDGTRAFFGQGTRLTVV.

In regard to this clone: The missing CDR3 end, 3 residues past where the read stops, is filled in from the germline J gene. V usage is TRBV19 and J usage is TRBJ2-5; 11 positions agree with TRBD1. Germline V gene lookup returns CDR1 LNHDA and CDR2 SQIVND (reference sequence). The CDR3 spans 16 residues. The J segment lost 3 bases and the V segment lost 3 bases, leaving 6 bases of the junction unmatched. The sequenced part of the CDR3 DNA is TGTGCCAGTAGTATGGGGAGGACAGGGGGCAAAGAGACC. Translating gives CASSMGRTGGKET. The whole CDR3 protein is CASSMGRTGGKETQYF.

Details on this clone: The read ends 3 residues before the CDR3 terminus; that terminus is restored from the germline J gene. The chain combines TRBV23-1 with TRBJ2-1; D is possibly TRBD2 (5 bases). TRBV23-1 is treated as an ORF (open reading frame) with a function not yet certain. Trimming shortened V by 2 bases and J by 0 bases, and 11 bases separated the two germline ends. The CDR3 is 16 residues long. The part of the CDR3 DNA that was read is TGCGCCAGCAGTCAAGGACTGCACAGCTCCTACAATGAG. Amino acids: CASSQGLHSSYNE. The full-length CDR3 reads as CASSQGLHSSYNEQFF.

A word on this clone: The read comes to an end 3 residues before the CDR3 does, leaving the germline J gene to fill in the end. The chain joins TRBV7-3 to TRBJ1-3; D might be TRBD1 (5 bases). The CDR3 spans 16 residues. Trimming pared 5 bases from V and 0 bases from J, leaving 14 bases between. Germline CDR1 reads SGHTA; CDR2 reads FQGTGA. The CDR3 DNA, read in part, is TGTGCCAGCAGCATAAGAAGCAGGGACTCTGGAAACACC. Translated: CASSIRSRDSGNT. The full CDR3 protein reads CASSIRSRDSGNTIYF.

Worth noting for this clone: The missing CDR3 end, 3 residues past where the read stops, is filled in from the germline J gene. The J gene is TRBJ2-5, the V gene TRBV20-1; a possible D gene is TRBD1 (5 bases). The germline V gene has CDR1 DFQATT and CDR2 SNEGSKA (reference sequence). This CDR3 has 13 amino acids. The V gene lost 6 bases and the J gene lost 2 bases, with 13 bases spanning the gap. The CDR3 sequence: CSALGAGQETQYF. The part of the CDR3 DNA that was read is TGCAGTGCCCTTGGGGCAGGGCAAGAGACC.

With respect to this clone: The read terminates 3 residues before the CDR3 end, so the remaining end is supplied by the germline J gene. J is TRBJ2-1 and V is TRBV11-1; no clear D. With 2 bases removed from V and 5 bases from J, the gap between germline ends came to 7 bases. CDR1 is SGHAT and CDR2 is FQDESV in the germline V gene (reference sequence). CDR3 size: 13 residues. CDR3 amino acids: CASSLSQNNEQFF. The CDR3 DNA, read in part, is TGTGCCAGCAGCTTATCTCAGAACAATGAG. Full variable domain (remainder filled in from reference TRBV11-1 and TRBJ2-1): EAEVAQSPRYKITEKSQAVAFWCDPISGHATLYWYRQILGQGPELLVQFQDESVVDDSQLPKDRFSAERLKGVDSTLKIQPAELGDSAMYLCASSLSQNNEQFFGPGTRLTVL.

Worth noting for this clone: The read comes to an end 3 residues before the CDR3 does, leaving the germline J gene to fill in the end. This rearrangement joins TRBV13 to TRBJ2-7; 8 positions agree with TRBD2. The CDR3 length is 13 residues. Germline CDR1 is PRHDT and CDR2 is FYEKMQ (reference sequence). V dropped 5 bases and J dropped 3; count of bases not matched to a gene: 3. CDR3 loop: CASSPAGGYEQYF. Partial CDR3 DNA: TGTGCCAGCAGCCCGGCGGGGGGCTACGAG. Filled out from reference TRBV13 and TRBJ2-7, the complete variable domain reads AAGVIQSPRHLIKEKRETATLKCYPIPRHDTVYWYQQGPGQDPQFLISFYEKMQSDKGSIPDRFSAQQFSDYHSELNMSSLELGDSALYFCASSPAGGYEQYFGPGTRLTVT.

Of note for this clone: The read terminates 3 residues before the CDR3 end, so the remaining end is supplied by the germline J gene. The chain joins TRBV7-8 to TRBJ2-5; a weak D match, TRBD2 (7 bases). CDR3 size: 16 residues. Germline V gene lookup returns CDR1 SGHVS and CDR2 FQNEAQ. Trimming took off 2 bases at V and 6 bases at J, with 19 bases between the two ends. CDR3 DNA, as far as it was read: TGTGCCAGCAGCTTAAGCTCTGGGCGGGGGACACAGACC. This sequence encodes CASSLSSGRGTQT. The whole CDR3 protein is CASSLSSGRGTQTQYF.

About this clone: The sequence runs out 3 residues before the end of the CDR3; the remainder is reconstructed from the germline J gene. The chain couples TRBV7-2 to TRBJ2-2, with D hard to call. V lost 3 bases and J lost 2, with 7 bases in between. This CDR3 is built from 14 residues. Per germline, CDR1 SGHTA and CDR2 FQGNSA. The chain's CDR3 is CASSFVGNTGELFF. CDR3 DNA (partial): TGTGCCAGCAGCTTTGTGGGCAACACCGGGGAG.

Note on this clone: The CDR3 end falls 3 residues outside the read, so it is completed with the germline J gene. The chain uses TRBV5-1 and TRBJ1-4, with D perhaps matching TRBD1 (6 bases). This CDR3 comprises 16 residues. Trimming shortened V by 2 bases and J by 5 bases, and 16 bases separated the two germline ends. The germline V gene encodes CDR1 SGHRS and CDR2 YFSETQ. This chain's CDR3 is CASSLTWGGLNEKLFF. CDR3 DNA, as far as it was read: TGCGCCAGCAGCTTAACCTGGGGGGGGCTAAATGAAAAA.